The rows below give T cell receptor beta chains drawn from one sample of a study of blood T cell repertoires in COVID-19. Method: immunoSEQ multiplex PCR; TCRdb's copy keeps in-frame clones and lacks some. The sample shows over 130,000 clones, roughly 90% of them seen only once. The sequencing input was peripheral blood. Receptor source: a human donor with COVID-19, enrolled during active disease. The donor label of this sample is uncertain. CDR3s include the opening cysteine and the closing phenylalanine or tryptophan. The D gene is left open where the match is weak. Clone size, where shown, is once, few, many, or a class for clones that have expanded.

D gene: .
V gene: TRBV30
clone size: few
J gene: TRBJ1-2
CDR3 protein: CAWIHPGFYGYTF
CDR3 DNA: TGTGCCTGGATCCACCCAGGGTTCTATGGCTACACCTTC

D gene: TRBD2
V gene: TRBV6-1
clone size: .
J gene: TRBJ2-2
CDR3 protein: CASSVGLAGSLNTGELFF
CDR3 DNA: TGTGCCAGCAGTGTGGGGCTAGCGGGGAGCCTTAACACCGGGGAGCTGTTTTTT

D gene: .
V gene: TRBV11-2
clone size: .
J gene: TRBJ2-7
CDR3 protein: CASSLDEYEQYF
CDR3 DNA: TGTGCCAGCAGCTTAGACGAGTACGAGCAGTACTTC

D gene: .
V gene: TRBV21-1
clone size: .
J gene: TRBJ2-5
CDR3 protein: CASSLREGGGKTQYF
CDR3 DNA: TGTGCCAGCAGCTTACGCGAGGGGGGGGGAAAGACCCAGTACTTC

D gene: .
V gene: TRBV11-2
clone size: .
J gene: TRBJ2-7
CDR3 protein: CASSLVRMDSMDEQYF
CDR3 DNA: TGTGCCAGCAGCTTAGTAAGGATGGACAGCATGGACGAGCAGTACTTC

D gene: .
V gene: TRBV10-1
clone size: .
J gene: TRBJ1-3
CDR3 protein: CASSDGSGNTIYF
CDR3 DNA: TGCGCCAGCAGTGACGGCTCTGGAAACACCATATATTTT

D gene: TRBD1
V gene: TRBV9
clone size: .
J gene: TRBJ2-3
CDR3 protein: CASSVGTGARTDTQYF
CDR3 DNA: TGTGCCAGCAGCGTAGGGACAGGGGCTCGAACAGATACGCAGTATTTT

D gene: TRBD1
V gene: TRBV19
clone size: .
J gene: TRBJ2-7
CDR3 protein: CASRGTGVAGEQYF
CDR3 DNA: TGTGCCAGTAGAGGGACAGGGGTAGCCGGCGAGCAGTACTTC

D gene: .
V gene: TRBV7-9
clone size: .
J gene: TRBJ1-2
CDR3 protein: CASSLVVPADYGYTF
CDR3 DNA: TGTGCCAGCAGCTTAGTGGTCCCGGCGGACTATGGCTACACCTTC

D gene: .
V gene: TRBV19
clone size: .
J gene: TRBJ1-1
CDR3 protein: CASSTSTVNTEAFF
CDR3 DNA: TGTGCCAGTAGTACTTCCACTGTGAACACTGAAGCTTTCTTT

D gene: TRBD2
V gene: TRBV19
clone size: .
J gene: TRBJ2-3
CDR3 protein: CASSRGGTDTQYF
CDR3 DNA: TGTGCCAGTAGCCGGGGGGGTACAGATACGCAGTATTTT

D gene: .
V gene: TRBV2
clone size: .
J gene: TRBJ1-1
CDR3 protein: CASTSNTEAFF
CDR3 DNA: TGTGCCAGCACCTCGAACACTGAAGCTTTCTTT

D gene: TRBD1
V gene: TRBV19
clone size: .
J gene: TRBJ1-1
CDR3 protein: CASMQGVLGGTEAFF
CDR3 DNA: TGTGCCAGTATGCAGGGGGTTTTAGGTGGCACTGAAGCTTTCTTT

D gene: TRBD1
V gene: TRBV19
clone size: .
J gene: TRBJ1-5
CDR3 protein: CASNLGTVGIQPQHF
CDR3 DNA: TGTGCCAGTAACCTTGGGACAGTAGGGATTCAGCCCCAGCATTTT

D gene: .
V gene: TRBV5-1
clone size: .
J gene: TRBJ2-7
CDR3 protein: CASSPGTGEYEQYF
CDR3 DNA: TGCGCCAGCAGCCCCGGGACGGGGGAATACGAGCAGTACTTC

D gene: TRBD1
V gene: TRBV10-3
clone size: .
J gene: TRBJ1-4
CDR3 protein: CAISEGGQEKLFF
CDR3 DNA: TGTGCCATCAGTGAGGGGGGACAGGAAAAACTGTTTTTT

D gene: .
V gene: TRBV24-1
clone size: once
J gene: TRBJ1-4
CDR3 protein: CATLAYRVRVEKLFF
CDR3 DNA: TGTGCCACCCTCGCCTACAGGGTAAGGGTTGAAAAACTGTTTTTT

D gene: TRBD2
V gene: TRBV9
clone size: once
J gene: TRBJ2-5
CDR3 protein: CASSVDYAGGLETQYF
CDR3 DNA: TGTGCCAGCAGTGTGGACTATGCGGGGGGCCTAGAGACCCAGTACTTC

D gene: .
V gene: TRBV6-1
clone size: .
J gene: TRBJ1-1
CDR3 protein: CASSSPGGTEAFF
CDR3 DNA: TGTGCCAGCAGTAGCCCGGGGGGCACTGAAGCTTTCTTT

D gene: .
V gene: TRBV5-1
clone size: .
J gene: TRBJ1-3
CDR3 protein: CASSSEAGSSVNAGNTIYF
CDR3 DNA: TGCGCCAGCAGCTCCGAGGCAGGGTCCAGCGTTAACGCTGGAAACACCATATATTTT

D gene: TRBD1
V gene: TRBV5-1
clone size: .
J gene: TRBJ2-1
CDR3 protein: CASSLGVQGALDEQFF
CDR3 DNA: TGCGCCAGCAGCTTGGGTGTACAGGGGGCTTTGGATGAGCAGTTCTTC

D gene: .
V gene: TRBV12-3/TRBV12-4
clone size: .
J gene: TRBJ2-3
CDR3 protein: CASRRVGTDTQYF
CDR3 DNA: TGTGCCAGCAGGCGGGTGGGCACAGATACGCAGTATTTT

D gene: TRBD1
V gene: TRBV19
clone size: .
J gene: TRBJ1-2
CDR3 protein: CASSMGAGGFFPNGYTF
CDR3 DNA: TGTGCCAGTAGTATGGGGGCAGGGGGCTTTTTCCCCAATGGCTACACCTTC

D gene: .
V gene: TRBV28
clone size: .
J gene: TRBJ2-7
CDR3 protein: CASSLTGGRGKVEQYF
CDR3 DNA: TGTGCCAGCAGCCTTACCGGGGGCAGGGGGAAGGTTGAGCAGTACTTC

D gene: .
V gene: TRBV7-9
clone size: once
J gene: TRBJ2-7
CDR3 protein: CASSFTSLSYEQYF
CDR3 DNA: TGTGCCAGCAGCTTCACATCCCTCTCCTACGAGCAGTACTTC

D gene: TRBD1
V gene: TRBV18
clone size: .
J gene: TRBJ1-5
CDR3 protein: CASSPPGGQPQHF
CDR3 DNA: TGTGCCAGCTCCCCCCCAGGGGGGCAGCCCCAGCATTTT

D gene: .
V gene: TRBV12-3/TRBV12-4
clone size: once
J gene: TRBJ2-7
CDR3 protein: CASSRYSYEQYF
CDR3 DNA: TGTGCCAGCAGCCGCTACTCCTACGAGCAGTACTTC

D gene: .
V gene: TRBV5-6
clone size: .
J gene: TRBJ2-3
CDR3 protein: CASSLVGTDTQYF
CDR3 DNA: TGTGCCAGCAGCTTGGTCGGTACGGATACGCAGTATTTT

D gene: .
V gene: TRBV3-1/TRBV3-2
clone size: .
J gene: TRBJ1-5
CDR3 protein: CASSQGVRGQPQHF
CDR3 DNA: TGTGCCAGCAGCCAAGGGGTTCGCGGTCAGCCCCAGCATTTT

D gene: .
V gene: TRBV2
clone size: .
J gene: TRBJ1-1
CDR3 protein: CASSDRRSNIEAFF
CDR3 DNA: TGTGCCAGCAGCGACAGGCGTTCGAACATTGAAGCTTTCTTT

D gene: .
V gene: TRBV6-1
clone size: .
J gene: TRBJ2-7
CDR3 protein: CASSETFGREQYF
CDR3 DNA: TGTGCCAGCAGTGAAACGTTTGGCCGCGAGCAGTACTTC

D gene: .
V gene: TRBV19
clone size: .
J gene: TRBJ2-1
CDR3 protein: CASSLEGPNLHNEQFF
CDR3 DNA: TGTGCCAGTAGTTTGGAGGGACCTAATTTACACAATGAGCAGTTCTTC

D gene: TRBD1
V gene: TRBV11-2
clone size: .
J gene: TRBJ2-7
CDR3 protein: CASSLDGGGQGFYEQYF
CDR3 DNA: TGTGCCAGCAGCTTAGATGGGGGGGGACAGGGGTTCTACGAGCAGTACTTC

D gene: .
V gene: TRBV7-9
clone size: few
J gene: TRBJ1-2
CDR3 protein: CASSLEPFPRGYTF
CDR3 DNA: TGTGCCAGCAGCTTAGAACCCTTCCCTAGGGGCTACACCTTC

D gene: TRBD1
V gene: TRBV3-1/TRBV3-2
clone size: .
J gene: TRBJ1-4
CDR3 protein: CASSPTGGEGEKLFF
CDR3 DNA: TGTGCCAGCAGTCCTACAGGGGGCGAGGGTGAAAAACTGTTTTTT

D gene: TRBD2
V gene: TRBV25-1
clone size: .
J gene: TRBJ2-1
CDR3 protein: CASSDHGTSFSEQFF
CDR3 DNA: TGTGCCAGCAGTGACCACGGGACTAGCTTCAGTGAGCAGTTCTTC

D gene: TRBD2
V gene: TRBV3-1/TRBV3-2
clone size: .
J gene: TRBJ2-3
CDR3 protein: CASSQELAGVSTDTQYF
CDR3 DNA: TGTGCCAGCAGCCAAGAACTAGCGGGGGTGAGCACAGATACGCAGTATTTT

D gene: TRBD1
V gene: TRBV6-5
clone size: .
J gene: TRBJ1-6
CDR3 protein: CASSYSTGRISPLHF
CDR3 DNA: TGTGCCAGCAGTTACTCGACAGGGAGAATTTCACCCCTCCACTTT

D gene: .
V gene: TRBV2
clone size: once
J gene: TRBJ1-5
CDR3 protein: CASSAGLGNQPQHF
CDR3 DNA: TGTGCCAGCAGCGCAGGGTTGGGTAATCAGCCCCAGCATTTT

D gene: .
V gene: TRBV4-1
clone size: .
J gene: TRBJ2-7
CDR3 protein: CASRLSPGQSSYEQYF
CDR3 DNA: TGCGCCAGCAGACTATCCCCTGGACAGAGCTCCTACGAGCAGTACTTC

D gene: TRBD1
V gene: TRBV5-5
clone size: .
J gene: TRBJ1-2
CDR3 protein: CASSFWDRGRTNYGYTF
CDR3 DNA: TGTGCCAGCAGCTTCTGGGACAGGGGACGCACTAACTATGGCTACACCTTC

D gene: .
V gene: TRBV11-2
clone size: .
J gene: TRBJ1-3
CDR3 protein: CASVEGALGNTIYF
CDR3 DNA: TGTGCCAGCGTCGAAGGGGCTCTTGGAAACACCATATATTTT

D gene: TRBD1
V gene: TRBV24-1
clone size: .
J gene: TRBJ2-2
CDR3 protein: CATSGQGAGGELFF
CDR3 DNA: TGTGCCACCAGTGGACAGGGGGCAGGGGGGGAGCTGTTTTTT

D gene: .
V gene: TRBV21-1
clone size: .
J gene: TRBJ1-1
CDR3 protein: CASSNPGQGRAEAFF
CDR3 DNA: TGTGCCAGCAGCAACCCGGGACAGGGAAGAGCTGAAGCTTTCTTT

D gene: TRBD1
V gene: TRBV19
clone size: .
J gene: TRBJ1-4
CDR3 protein: CASNRGSGEKLFF
CDR3 DNA: TGTGCCAGTAACAGGGGAAGTGGAGAAAAACTGTTTTTT

D gene: .
V gene: TRBV11-3
clone size: .
J gene: TRBJ2-7
CDR3 protein: CASVPGLSLHSYEQYF
CDR3 DNA: TGTGCCAGCGTACCGGGACTCTCTCTCCACTCCTACGAGCAGTACTTC

D gene: .
V gene: TRBV7-2
clone size: .
J gene: TRBJ2-1
CDR3 protein: CASSWLGGSGNEQFF
CDR3 DNA: TGTGCCAGCAGCTGGCTAGGCGGAAGTGGCAATGAGCAGTTCTTC

D gene: TRBD2
V gene: TRBV10-1
clone size: .
J gene: TRBJ2-5
CDR3 protein: CASSESGGENQETQYF
CDR3 DNA: TGCGCCAGCAGTGAGTCGGGAGGGGAGAACCAAGAGACCCAGTACTTC

D gene: TRBD2
V gene: TRBV6-5
clone size: once
J gene: TRBJ2-3
CDR3 protein: CASSLGLAGADTQYF
CDR3 DNA: TGTGCCAGCAGTCTTGGACTAGCGGGAGCTGATACGCAGTATTTT

D gene: .
V gene: TRBV9
clone size: once
J gene: TRBJ2-7
CDR3 protein: CASSEAGYSYEQYF
CDR3 DNA: TGTGCCAGCAGCGAAGCGGGTTACTCCTACGAGCAGTACTTC

D gene: .
V gene: TRBV19
clone size: once
J gene: TRBJ1-1
CDR3 protein: CASTRELQAFF
CDR3 DNA: TGTGCCAGTACCAGGGAACTGCAAGCTTTCTTT

D gene: TRBD1
V gene: TRBV11-3
clone size: .
J gene: TRBJ1-2
CDR3 protein: CASSSGQGGYGYTF
CDR3 DNA: TGTGCCAGCAGTTCCGGACAGGGAGGCTATGGCTACACCTTC

D gene: .
V gene: TRBV7-9
clone size: many
J gene: TRBJ1-1
CDR3 protein: CASSLQDTEAFF
CDR3 DNA: TGTGCCAGCAGCTTACAGGACACTGAAGCTTTCTTT

D gene: TRBD2
V gene: TRBV5-4
clone size: .
J gene: TRBJ2-5
CDR3 protein: CASSLASGEGETQYF
CDR3 DNA: TGTGCCAGCAGCTTGGCTAGCGGGGAAGGAGAGACCCAGTACTTC

D gene: .
V gene: TRBV7-8
clone size: .
J gene: TRBJ2-5
CDR3 protein: CASSLFGQKETQYF
CDR3 DNA: TGTGCCAGCAGCTTATTTGGACAGAAAGAGACCCAGTACTTC

D gene: .
V gene: TRBV25-1
clone size: few
J gene: TRBJ1-5
CDR3 protein: CASSESQNQPQHF
CDR3 DNA: TGTGCCAGCAGTGAGTCCCAAAATCAGCCCCAGCATTTT

D gene: TRBD2
V gene: TRBV3-1/TRBV3-2
clone size: .
J gene: TRBJ2-5
CDR3 protein: CASSLDPGLAVGETQYF
CDR3 DNA: TGTGCCAGCAGCCTAGATCCGGGACTAGCGGTGGGAGAGACCCAGTACTTC